This is a list of T cell receptor beta chains from one sample in a study of cytomegalovirus exposure and HLA in healthy donors. Sequenced by immunoSEQ multiplex PCR; TCRdb stores in-frame clones only, minus some. Here the sample spans roughly 99,000 clones, approximately 75% being singletons. Material: PBMCs. The receptors stem from a woman aged 40 to 55 in good health and CMV-seronegative. Both conserved end residues are part of each CDR3. The D gene is left open where the match is weak. Some rows have no size entry. The others give once, few or many, or a class for an expanded clone.

len,abundance,v_gene,d_gene,j_gene,CDR3nt,CDR3aa
14,-,TRBV5-6,TRBD1,TRBJ1-1,TGTGCCAGCAGACCACAGGGGGCAGTCACTGAAGCTTTCTTT,CASRPQGAVTEAFF
15,few,TRBV7-2,TRBD1,TRBJ1-1,TGTGCCAGCAGCTTAATGCCAGGGGGGTACACTGAAGCTTTCTTT,CASSLMPGGYTEAFF
16,-,TRBV28,-,TRBJ1-1,TGTGCCAGCAGTTTCTTTCCGGTCGAAACGAACACTGAAGCTTTCTTT,CASSFFPVETNTEAFF
15,-,TRBV29-1,TRBD1,TRBJ1-2,TGCAGCGTTGCTCGAGCGGACAGGGCATACTATGGCTACACCTTC,CSVARADRAYYGYTF
13,-,TRBV5-4,-,TRBJ2-5,TGTGCCAGCAGCCCGGGACTTCAAGAGACCCAGTACTTC,CASSPGLQETQYF
14,once,TRBV7-8,-,TRBJ1-2,TGTGCCAGCAGCTTATACGTTATTGACTATGGCTACCCCTTC,CASSLYVIDYGYPF
14,-,TRBV10-3,TRBD1,TRBJ1-4,TGTGCCATCAGTAGGACAGGGGCTAATGAAAAACTGTTTTTT,CAISRTGANEKLFF
14,-,TRBV4-3,TRBD1,TRBJ2-7,TGCGCCAGCAGCCAACGACAGGGTAACTACGAGCAGTACTTC,CASSQRQGNYEQYF
15,once,TRBV5-6,-,TRBJ1-4,TGTGCCAGCAGCTTCCTGACAGCAACTAATGAAAAACTGTTTTTT,CASSFLTATNEKLFF
14,few,TRBV6-5,TRBD1,TRBJ1-1,TGTGCCAGCAATGTTGGACAGGGTTGGACTGAAGCTTTCTTT,CASNVGQGWTEAFF
15,once,TRBV2,-,TRBJ1-1,TGTGCCAGCAGTGAAGTCACAGGCTTGAACACTGAAGCTTTCTTT,CASSEVTGLNTEAFF
15,-,TRBV6-1,-,TRBJ1-5,TGTGCCAGCAGTGAAGAGACAGGTGGCAGTCAGCCCCAGCATTTT,CASSEETGGSQPQHF
18,once,TRBV5-8,TRBD2,TRBJ2-5,TGTGCCAGCAGTTTTCCCGGGACTAGCGGGGGTTCCCAAGAGACCCAGTACTTC,CASSFPGTSGGSQETQYF
13,-,TRBV18,TRBD1,TRBJ1-4,TGTGCCAGCTCACGAGGGACAGGTGAAAAACTGTTTTTT,CASSRGTGEKLFF
13,-,TRBV10-3,-,TRBJ1-5,TGTGCCATCACCGGAGGGAGCAATCAGCCCCAGCATTTT,CAITGGSNQPQHF
16,few,TRBV5-5,-,TRBJ2-1,TGTGCCAGCAGCACGAGCCGGGTCCGAGGGTACAATGAGCAGTTCTTC,CASSTSRVRGYNEQFF
14,-,TRBV2,-,TRBJ1-2,TGTGCCAGCTGGTCATCCACATATAACTATGGCTACACCTTC,CASWSSTYNYGYTF
15,-,TRBV4-1,TRBD1,TRBJ2-5,TGCGCCAGCACCCAGGCCGGGACAGGCACTGAGACCCAGTACTTC,CASTQAGTGTETQYF
14,-,TRBV7-3,TRBD1,TRBJ2-7,TGTGCCAGCAGCTTAACGGACAGGGGCTACGAGCAGTACTTC,CASSLTDRGYEQYF
16,once,TRBV7-2,TRBD2,TRBJ2-2,TGTGCCAGCAGCTTAGAGCTAGCGGGGGGGGCCGGGGAGCTGTTTTTT,CASSLELAGGAGELFF
16,few,TRBV27,-,TRBJ1-6,TGTGCCAGCAGTTTGGAGGGGAGCTCCTATAATTCACCCCTCCACTTT,CASSLEGSSYNSPLHF
12,once,TRBV15,TRBD1,TRBJ2-1,TGTGCCACCCGGGACAGCAACAATGAGCAGTTCTTC,CATRDSNNEQFF
14,-,TRBV10-3,TRBD1,TRBJ1-5,TGTGCCATCAGCCCGGGACAGAACAATCAGCCCCAGCATTTT,CAISPGQNNQPQHF
14,few,TRBV5-1,TRBD2,TRBJ2-5,TGCGCCAGCAGCTTGACAGCGGGGCAAGAGACCCAGTACTTC,CASSLTAGQETQYF
16,-,TRBV25-1,TRBD2,TRBJ2-5,TGTGCCAGCAGTGAATTTAGCGGGGGCGCTTTAGAGACCCAGTACTTC,CASSEFSGGALETQYF
17,-,TRBV2,-,TRBJ2-4,TGTGCCAGCAGTGAAGCCTCGACAGCTTTAGCCAAAAACATTCAGTACTTC,CASSEASTALAKNIQYF
15,-,TRBV27,-,TRBJ2-1,TGTGCCAGCAGTTCCACTTTCCTATTCGTCAATGAGCAGTTCTTC,CASSSTFLFVNEQFF
13,once,TRBV7-2,-,TRBJ1-1,TGTGCCAGCAGCTACAGTGGGAACACTGAAGCTTTCTTT,CASSYSGNTEAFF
14,once,TRBV7-9,-,TRBJ1-2,TGTGCCAGCAGCTACGGCGGTTGGGACTATGGCTACACCTTC,CASSYGGWDYGYTF
15,-,TRBV5-4,TRBD1,TRBJ1-3,TGTGCCAGCAGCTACGACAGGGGGACTGGAAACACCATATATTTT,CASSYDRGTGNTIYF
13,few,TRBV18,-,TRBJ1-4,TGTGCCAGCTCACCCGGTTCGGGACAACCCCCGAGATTT,CASSPGSGQPPRF
14,-,TRBV15,TRBD1,TRBJ1-3,TGTGCCACCAGGACAGGGGGCGCGAGGGACACCATATATTTT,CATRTGGARDTIYF
14,once,TRBV28,TRBD1,TRBJ1-2,TGTGCCAGCAGTTTACGACAGGGGGGCTATGGCTACACCTTC,CASSLRQGGYGYTF
14,-,TRBV7-2,-,TRBJ1-1,TGTGCCAGCAGCTTAGCGAGTGGGAACACTGAAGCTTTCTTT,CASSLASGNTEAFF
13,-,TRBV27,-,TRBJ2-7,TGTGCCAGCAGTCCCAGGGGCTCCTACGAGCAGTACTTC,CASSPRGSYEQYF